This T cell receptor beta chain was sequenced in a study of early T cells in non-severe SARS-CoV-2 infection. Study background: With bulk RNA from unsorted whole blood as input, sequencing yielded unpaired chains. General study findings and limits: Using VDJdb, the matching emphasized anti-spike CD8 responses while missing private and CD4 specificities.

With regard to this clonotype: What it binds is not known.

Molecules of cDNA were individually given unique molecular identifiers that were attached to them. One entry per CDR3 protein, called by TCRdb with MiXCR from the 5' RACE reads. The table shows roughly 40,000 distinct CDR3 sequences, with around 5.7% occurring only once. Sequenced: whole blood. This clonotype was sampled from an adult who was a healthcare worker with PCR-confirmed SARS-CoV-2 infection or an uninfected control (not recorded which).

The CDR3 DNA sequence: TGTGCCAGCAGCTTAGGGGTAGCCGCAGATACGCAGTATTTT. Its translation: CASSLGVAADTQYF. The chain recombines TRBV7-9 with TRBJ2-3; no clear D gene. The CDR3 has 14 residues. Germline V gene lookup returns CDR1 SEHNR and CDR2 FQNEAQ (reference sequence). The V and J ends lost 1 base and 4 bases respectively, with 9 bases between them.